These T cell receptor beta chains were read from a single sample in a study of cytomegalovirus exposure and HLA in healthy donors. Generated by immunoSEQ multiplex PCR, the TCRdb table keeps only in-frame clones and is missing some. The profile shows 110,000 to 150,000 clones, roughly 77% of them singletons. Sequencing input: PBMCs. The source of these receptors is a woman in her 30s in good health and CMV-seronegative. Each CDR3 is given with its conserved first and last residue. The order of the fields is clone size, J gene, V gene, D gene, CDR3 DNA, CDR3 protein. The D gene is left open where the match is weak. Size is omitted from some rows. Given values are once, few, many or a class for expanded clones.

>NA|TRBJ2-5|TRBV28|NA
TGTGCCAGCAGCCCAGGGGTCCAAGAGACCCAGTACTTC
CASSPGVQETQYF
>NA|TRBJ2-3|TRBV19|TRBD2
TGTGCCAGTAGTTCCCGGACTAGCGCCCCCTCAGATACGCAGTATTTT
CASSSRTSAPSDTQYF
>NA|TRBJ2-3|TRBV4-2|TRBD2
TGTGCCAGCAGCCAAGAAGGGGGGACTAGCGGGAGAGTTACTAGCACAGATACGCAGTATTTT
CASSQEGGTSGRVTSTDTQYF
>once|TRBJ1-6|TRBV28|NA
TGTGCCAGCAGAACGGAGAATAATTCACCCCTCCACTTT
CASRTENNSPLHF
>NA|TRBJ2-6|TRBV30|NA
TGTGCCTGGGCAGTCCCCCAAGGCAGGGCCGGGGCCAACGTCCTGACTTTC
CAWAVPQGRAGANVLTF
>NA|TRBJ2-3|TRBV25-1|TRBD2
TGTGCCAGCGGACTAGCGGGAGACGCAGATACGCAGTATTTT
CASGLAGDADTQYF
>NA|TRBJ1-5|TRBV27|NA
TGTGCCAGCTCAGGAGGCGGTCAGCCCCAGCATTTT
CASSGGGQPQHF
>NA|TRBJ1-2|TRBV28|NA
TGTGCCAGCAGTTTACCGAACACAATCCATTCGGGTGGCTACACCTTC
CASSLPNTIHSGGYTF
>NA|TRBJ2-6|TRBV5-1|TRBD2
TGCGCCAGCAGCGAATCGGGGGGTGTCTCTGGGGCCAACGTCCTGACTTTC
CASSESGGVSGANVLTF
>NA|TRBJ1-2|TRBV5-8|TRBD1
TGTGCCAGCAGCTCTGACAGGGTCTATGGCTACACCTTC
CASSSDRVYGYTF
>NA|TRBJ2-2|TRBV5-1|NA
TGCGCCAGCAGCTTGGACAGTGGTAGCACCGGGGAGCTGTTTTTT
CASSLDSGSTGELFF
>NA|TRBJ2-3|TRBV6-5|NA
TGTGCCAGCAGTTATAATCCCGCTCGCGCAGATACGCAGTATTTT
CASSYNPARADTQYF
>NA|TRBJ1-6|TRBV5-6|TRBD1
TGTGCCAGCAGTCCACAGGGGGGCAATGGGCCACCCCTCCACTTT
CASSPQGGNGPPLHF
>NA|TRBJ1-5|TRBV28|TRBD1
TGTGCCAGCAGTTTTGACAGGGGCTCGGCCCAGCATTTT
CASSFDRGSAQHF
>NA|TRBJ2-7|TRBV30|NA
TGTGCCTGGAGACAGGGCTACGAGCAGTACTTC
CAWRQGYEQYF
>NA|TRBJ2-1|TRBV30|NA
TGTGCCTGGAGTGGCGGGCTAGCTAATGAGCAGTTCTTC
CAWSGGLANEQFF
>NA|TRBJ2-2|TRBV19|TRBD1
TGTGCCAGTAGGGACAGGGGTGAGGCCGGGGAGCTGTTTTTT
CASRDRGEAGELFF
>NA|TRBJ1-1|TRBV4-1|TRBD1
TGCGCCAGCAGCCCTTCCGGGACAGGGGCGACTGAAGCTTTCTTT
CASSPSGTGATEAFF
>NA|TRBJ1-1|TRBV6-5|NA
TGTGCCAGCAGTATACAGTGGGCGACTGAAGCTTTCTTT
CASSIQWATEAFF
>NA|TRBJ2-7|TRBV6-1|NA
TGTGCCAGCAGTGAGTCAGAACCAAGCTCCTACGAGCAGTACTTC
CASSESEPSSYEQYF
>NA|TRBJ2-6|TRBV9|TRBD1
TGTGCCAGCAGCCCCCGGGACAGGTACTCTGGGGCCAACGTCCTGACTTTC
CASSPRDRYSGANVLTF
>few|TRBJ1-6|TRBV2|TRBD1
TGTGCCAGCAGTGGACAGGGTGTCGTTTCACCCCTCCACTTT
CASSGQGVVSPLHF
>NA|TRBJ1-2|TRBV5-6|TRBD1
TGTGCCAGCAGCTTGGCCCCCGGACAGGGGGCCGACTATGGCTACACCTTC
CASSLAPGQGADYGYTF
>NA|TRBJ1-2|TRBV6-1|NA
TGTGCCAGCAGTGCGACAATGTCCGGGGTCTATTGGGGCTACACCTTC
CASSATMSGVYWGYTF
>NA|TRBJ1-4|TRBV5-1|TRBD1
TGCGCCAGCAGCTGGGGACAGGGGGCTAATGAAAAACTGTTTTTT
CASSWGQGANEKLFF
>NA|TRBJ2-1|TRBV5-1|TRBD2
TGCGCCAGCAGCGCCGCCAGCGGGAGCTTGGACTCGAATGAGCAGTTCTTC
CASSAASGSLDSNEQFF
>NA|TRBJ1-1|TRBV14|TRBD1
TGTGCCAGCAGCCAAGTCCGGGACAGACATGAAGCTTTCTTT
CASSQVRDRHEAFF
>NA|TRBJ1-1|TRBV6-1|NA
TGTGCCACCAGACTACACACTGAAGCTTTCTTT
CATRLHTEAFF
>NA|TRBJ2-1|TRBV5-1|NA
TGCGCCAGCAGCTTGGCCGGGATAGGAGAGCAGTTCTTC
CASSLAGIGEQFF
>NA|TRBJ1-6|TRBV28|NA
TGTGCCAGCAGTTCCGTAGAGAGGACCTATAATTCACCCCTCCACTTT
CASSSVERTYNSPLHF
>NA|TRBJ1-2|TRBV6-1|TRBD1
TGTGCCAGCAGTGGTTGGGCCTTAAAGGGGACAGACTATGGCTACACCTTC
CASSGWALKGTDYGYTF
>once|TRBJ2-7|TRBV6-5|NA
TGTGCCAGCAGTTATGGGCCAAAAGGGGGCGAGCAGTACTTC
CASSYGPKGGEQYF
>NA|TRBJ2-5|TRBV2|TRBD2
TGTGCCAGCAGTGAAGCGCTAGGGAGCGGGAGTGGGGAAGAGACCCAGTACTTC
CASSEALGSGSGEETQYF
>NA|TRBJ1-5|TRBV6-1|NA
TGTGCCTCGATGAGACAGGGCAATCAGCCCCAGCATTTT
CASMRQGNQPQHF
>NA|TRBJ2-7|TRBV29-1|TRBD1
TGCAGCGTTGACAGGGGGTACGAGCAGTACTTC
CSVDRGYEQYF
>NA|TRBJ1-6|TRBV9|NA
TGTGCCAGCTCACGGGGGGTAAGGTTCGATTCACCCCTCCACTTT
CASSRGVRFDSPLHF
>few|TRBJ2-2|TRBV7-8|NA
TGTGCCAGCAGCTCCTCGACAGGTTCATACACCGGGGAGCTGTTTTTT
CASSSSTGSYTGELFF
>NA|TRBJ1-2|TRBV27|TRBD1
TGTGCCAGCAGTTCGTGGACAGGGGACTATGGCTACACCTTC
CASSSWTGDYGYTF
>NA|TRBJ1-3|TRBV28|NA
TGTGCCAGCAGTTACACATTATACAGGGTCTCTGGAAACACCATATATTTT
CASSYTLYRVSGNTIYF
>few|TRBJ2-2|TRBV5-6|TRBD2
TGTGCCAGCAGCCTAGCGGGCCAAAACACCGGGGAGCTGTTTTTT
CASSLAGQNTGELFF